This TCR beta chain was retrieved from a study of T cell responses to AZD1222 COVID-19 vaccine. Assay used: immunoSEQ multiplex PCR; TCRdb lists only in-frame clones, some missing. The sample contains more than 150,000 clones, 80% to 95% of which appear only once. This CDR3 contains 16 residues. V lost 4 bases, J lost 0 bases, and 6 bases stayed unmatched. Germline V gene data show CDR1 as SGHRS and CDR2 as YFSETQ. The chain links TRBV5-1 to TRBJ2-3; TRBD1 aligns across 9 bases. Sequencing was performed on peripheral blood, taken 28 days after the second AZD1222 dose. The sequence came from an adult who received the AZD1222 COVID-19 vaccine. CDR3 coding DNA: TGCGCCAGCAGCCCCGGGGACAGGGATAGCACAGATACGCAGTATTTT. Amino acids: CASSPGDRDSTDTQYF.